The 20 T cell receptor beta chains listed next were all sequenced from one sample in a study of CD8+ T cells in alopecia areata. Reverse transcription of extracted RNA yielded cDNA, which provided the sequencing template. Profiled with immunoSEQ multiplex PCR; TCRdb holds only in-frame clones, not every one. The sample yields about 150,000 clones, 45% to 55% seen once. Source: CD8+ T cells sorted from blood, taken at week 0. These receptors all come from a human donor with alopecia areata.

This chain joins TRBV19 and TRBJ1-2; TRBD1 agrees at 9 bases. V lost 3 bases and J lost 6; bases outside the gene matches: 11. The V gene's germline CDR1 is LNHDA and CDR2 SQIVND (reference sequence). There are 16 residues in the CDR3. The CDR3 coding sequence is TGTGCCAGTAGTATGACGGGACAGGGTTCAACGGATGGCTACACCTTC. As protein: CASSMTGQGSTDGYTF.

The rearrangement uses TRBV15 and TRBJ2-3; D is possibly TRBD1 (6 bases). The CDR3 is 15 residues long. The V gene lost 8 bases and the J gene lost 1 base, with 16 bases spanning the gap. Germline values: CDR1 LNHNV, CDR2 YYDKDF (reference sequence). CDR3 in DNA: TGTGCCACCTCTGAACAGGGACGGGGCACAGATACGCAGTATTTT. This codes for CATSEQGRGTDTQYF.

This clone turned up a few times. An end of the junction differs from the germline gene, which may be a read error. The chain combines TRBV27 with TRBJ2-7; no definite D call. Germline CDR1 and CDR2: MNHEY and SMNVEV (reference sequence). CDR3 length: 13 amino acids. The DNA of the CDR3 is TGTGCCAGCAGTTTATCGGCCCAGTCTCAGAAGCACTTC. Translation gives CASSLSAQSQKHF.

The sample holds a few counts of this clone. The V call is TRBV29-1, the J call TRBJ2-2; D not resolved. This CDR3 region has 14 residues. Trimming stripped 1 base from V and 1 base from J, with 7 bases between. The germline V gene has CDR1 SQVTM and CDR2 ANQGSEA. The CDR3 DNA is TGCAGCGTTGAAGGCCAGTGGAACACCGGGGAGCTGTTTTTT. It specifies CSVEGQWNTGELFF.

The chain employs TRBV4-3 and TRBJ1-4, with D possibly TRBD1 on 5 matching bases. CDR1 and CDR2 (germline): LGHNA, YSLEER. CDR3 length equals 17 residues. Deletions cut 0 bases from V and 7 bases from J, with 18 bases between. The CDR3 reads CASSQDHGACSFEKLFF. The CDR3 nucleotides are TGCGCCAGCAGCCAAGATCACGGGGCCTGTTCGTTTGAAAAACTGTTTTTT.

The rearrangement uses TRBV11-2 and TRBJ2-1, with TRBD2 identical over 9 bases. The CDR3 extends over 15 amino acids. The V and J ends lost 6 bases and 6 bases, in that order; junction bases with no gene match: 9. Germline V gene data show CDR1 as SGHAT and CDR2 as FQNNGV. The CDR3 coding sequence is TGTGCCAGCAGAGACGGGACTAGCTTCGCCAATGAGCAGTTCTTC. It translates to CASRDGTSFANEQFF.

The chain carries TRBV30 and TRBJ1-6, with 11 bases matching TRBD1. Germline V gene data show CDR1 as GTSNPN and CDR2 as SVGIG (reference sequence). The CDR3 runs to 15 residues. V lost 2 bases, J lost 7 bases, and 4 bases stayed unmatched. CDR3 DNA: TGTGCCTGGAGTCCGAGGACAGGGGGCAATTCACCCCTCCACTTT. Residues: CAWSPRTGGNSPLHF.

The chain carries TRBV29-1 and TRBJ1-2; D remains unclear. This CDR3 region has 15 residues. V was cut by 3 bases and J by 6 bases, with 20 bases left in between. Germline values: CDR1 SQVTM, CDR2 ANQGSEA. The CDR3 DNA sequence: TGCAGCGTTGAGTTGGTGACTCGGGTACTTAATGGCTACACCTTC. Translating it yields CSVELVTRVLNGYTF.

The V and J genes are TRBV29-1 and TRBJ1-2, with TRBD1 as a possible D gene (5 bases). Germline assignment: CDR1 SQVTM and CDR2 ANQGSEA. V lost 2 bases and J 0 bases, leaving 13 bases between the germline ends. This CDR3 comprises 15 residues. The DNA for the CDR3 is TGCAGCGTTGAATTGGACACCTGGGCTAACTATGGCTACACCTTC. This encodes CSVELDTWANYGYTF. Variable domain in full (rest from reference TRBV29-1 and TRBJ1-2): SAVISQKPSRDICQRGTSLTIQCQVDSQVTMMFWYRQQPGQSLTLIATANQGSEATYESGFVIDKFPISRPNLTFSTLTVSNMSPEDSSIYLCSVELDTWANYGYTFGSGTRLTVV.

This clone was detected only a few times. V gene TRBV7-9 combines with J gene TRBJ2-7, with D possibly TRBD1 on 6 matching bases. Per the germline V gene, CDR1 is SEHNR and CDR2 is FQNEAQ (reference sequence). The CDR3 is 14 amino acids. The V end lost 4 bases, the J end lost 0 bases, and 10 bases lay between the germline ends. This CDR3 reads CASSSVTGSYEQYF. The CDR3 DNA sequence: TGTGCCAGCAGCTCCGTGACAGGCTCCTACGAGCAGTACTTC.

The chain employs TRBV11-2 and TRBJ2-1, with D possibly matching TRBD2 (6 bases). The length of the CDR3 is 14 residues. The V gene lost 5 bases and the J gene lost 4 bases, with 12 bases spanning the gap. Germline loops: CDR1 SGHAT, CDR2 FQNNGV. CDR3 in amino acids: CASSLRTTYNEQFF. For the CDR3, the DNA is TGTGCCAGCAGCCTAAGGACTACTTACAATGAGCAGTTCTTC.

This chain connects TRBV29-1 to TRBJ1-2; 8 nucleotides match TRBD1. Looked up from germline, CDR1 is SQVTM and CDR2 is ANQGSEA. The CDR3 totals 14 residues. The V and J ends lost 7 bases and 4 bases, in that order; junction bases with no gene match: 11. CDR3 in amino acids: CSALTGEASYGYTF. The DNA of the CDR3 is TGCAGCGCTCTGACAGGGGAGGCCTCCTATGGCTACACCTTC.

The V and J genes are TRBV11-2 and TRBJ2-1; 7 positions agree with TRBD2. CDR3 length: 13 amino acids. CDR1 is SGHAT, CDR2 FQNNGV, per germline. V shed 5 bases, J shed 10 bases, and the junction held 8 bases outside the gene matches. CDR3 sequence (DNA): TGTGCCAGCAGCGCCGGACTAGTCGGCGAGCAGTTCTTC. Protein: CASSAGLVGEQFF.

The chain has TRBV27 and TRBJ2-7, with D perhaps TRBD1 (5 bases). Germline lookup yields CDR1 MNHEY and CDR2 SMNVEV (reference sequence). The CDR3 spans 11 residues. Trimming left V 10 bases short and J 5 bases short, with 12 bases between. CDR3 nucleotides: TGTGCCACACAGGACATGAACGAGCAGTACTTC. Amino acid sequence: CATQDMNEQYF.

This clone has just a few counts. CDR3 DNA sequence: TGCGCCAGCAGTCAATTTAAGGGCCCAACTAATGAAAAACTGTTTTTT. It yields the protein CASSQFKGPTNEKLFF. This chain uses TRBV23-1 with TRBJ1-4; D remains unclear. TRBV23-1 is known as an ORF, though its function is uncertain. There are 16 residues in the CDR3. The germline V and J ends were trimmed by 1 base and 0 bases, with 9 bases remaining between them.

With regard to this clone: The sample holds other DNA sequences that translate to the same CDR3. The rearrangement links TRBV6-5 to TRBJ1-2, with D unresolved. This CDR3 comprises 13 residues. V was clipped by 0 bases and J by 6 bases, with 8 bases between them. Germline-derived CDR1 and CDR2 are MNHEY and SVGAGI. CDR3 bases: TGTGCCAGCAGTTACTCCGGCGGGGATGGCTACACCTTC. Protein: CASSYSGGDGYTF.

The V call is TRBV29-1, the J call TRBJ1-2, with D maybe TRBD1 (5 bases). With 6 bases removed from V and 2 bases from J, the gap between germline ends came to 13 bases. Germline V gives CDR1 SQVTM, CDR2 ANQGSEA. This CDR3 is built from 13 residues. CDR3 region: CSVPRTRNYGYTF. DNA of the CDR3: TGCAGCGTCCCTAGGACACGGAACTATGGCTACACCTTC.

The chain has TRBV28 and TRBJ2-7; 7 bases match TRBD1. Trimming removed 5 bases from V and 1 base from J; junction bases left unmatched: 17. The germline V gene has CDR1 MDHEN and CDR2 SYDVKM. The CDR3 has 18 residues. CDR3 nucleotide sequence: TGTGCCAGCAGTCTACGGACAGGCCTACCCCCTGGGTCCTACGAGCAGTACTTC. It specifies CASSLRTGLPPGSYEQYF.

The rearrangement joins TRBV29-1 to TRBJ1-2, with no clear D. CDR1 and CDR2 from the germline V gene are SQVTM and ANQGSEA. V gave up 1 base and J gave up 0 bases, with 12 bases separating them. The CDR3 has 15 residues. In DNA, the CDR3 is TGCAGCGTTGAAGTCCCGGACGGAACTAACTATGGCTACACCTTC. This gives the protein CSVEVPDGTNYGYTF. The full variable domain, completed using reference TRBV29-1 and TRBJ1-2, is SAVISQKPSRDICQRGTSLTIQCQVDSQVTMMFWYRQQPGQSLTLIATANQGSEATYESGFVIDKFPISRPNLTFSTLTVSNMSPEDSSIYLCSVEVPDGTNYGYTFGSGTRLTVV.

V and J are TRBV25-1 and TRBJ2-7; D is possibly TRBD1 (5 bases). The CDR3 has 12 residues. The V gene lost 6 bases and the J gene lost 2 bases, with 8 bases spanning the gap. The germline V gene encodes CDR1 MGHDK and CDR2 SYGVNS. The CDR3 protein is CASSLGAYEQYF. The CDR3 coding sequence is TGTGCCAGCAGCTTAGGGGCCTACGAGCAGTACTTC.